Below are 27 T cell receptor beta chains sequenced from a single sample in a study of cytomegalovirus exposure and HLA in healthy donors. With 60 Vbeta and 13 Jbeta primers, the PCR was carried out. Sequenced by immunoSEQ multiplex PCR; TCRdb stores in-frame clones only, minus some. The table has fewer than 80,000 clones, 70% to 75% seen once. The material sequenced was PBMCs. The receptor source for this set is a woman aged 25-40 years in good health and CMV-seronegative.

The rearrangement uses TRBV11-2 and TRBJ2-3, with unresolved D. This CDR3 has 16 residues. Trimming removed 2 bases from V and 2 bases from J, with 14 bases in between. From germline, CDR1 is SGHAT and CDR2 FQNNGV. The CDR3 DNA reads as TGTGCCAGCAGCTTACAGGCTAACCTCCTCACAGATACGCAGTATTTT. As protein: CASSLQANLLTDTQYF.

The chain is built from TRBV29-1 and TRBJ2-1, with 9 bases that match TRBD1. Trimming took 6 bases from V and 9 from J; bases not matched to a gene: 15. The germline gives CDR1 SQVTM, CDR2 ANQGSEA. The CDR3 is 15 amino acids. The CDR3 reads CSVEKEDRGSIEQFF. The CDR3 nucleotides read TGCAGCGTAGAGAAAGAGGACAGGGGCTCCATTGAGCAGTTCTTC.

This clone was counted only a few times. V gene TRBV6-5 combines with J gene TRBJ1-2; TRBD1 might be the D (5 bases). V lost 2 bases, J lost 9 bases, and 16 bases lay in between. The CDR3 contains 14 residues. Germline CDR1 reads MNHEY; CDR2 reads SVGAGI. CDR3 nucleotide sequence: TGTGCCAGCAGTTACACTCCCCAGGGTCCGAGCTACACCTTC. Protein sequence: CASSYTPQGPSYTF.

This chain's CDR3 is CASSLPTGGGVVGYTF. The DNA of the CDR3 is TGTGCCAGCAGCCTACCCACGGGGGGGGGCGTGGTTGGCTACACCTTC. The chain has TRBV14 and TRBJ1-2, with D maybe TRBD1 (6 bases). The CDR3 is 16 residues long. Germline CDR1 is SGHDN and CDR2 is FVKESK. Trimming cost V 4 bases and J 7 bases, with 22 bases left between them. The full variable domain, with the rest looked up from reference TRBV14 and TRBJ1-2, is EAGVTQFPSHSVIEKGQTVTLRCDPISGHDNLYWYRRVMGKEIKFLLHFVKESKQDESGMPNNRFLAERTGGTYSTLKVQPAELEDSGVYFCASSLPTGGGVVGYTFGSGTRLTVV.

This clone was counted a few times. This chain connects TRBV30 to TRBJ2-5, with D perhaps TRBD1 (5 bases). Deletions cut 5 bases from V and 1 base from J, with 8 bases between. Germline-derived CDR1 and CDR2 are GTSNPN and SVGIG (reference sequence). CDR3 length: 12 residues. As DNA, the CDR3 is TGTGCCTGGGACAGCTTCCAAGAGACCCAGTACTTC. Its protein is CAWDSFQETQYF.

The DNA of the CDR3 is TGTGCCAGCTCTGCTTCGGGACAGGGCTACGAGCAGTACTTC. Translated: CASSASGQGYEQYF. J is TRBJ2-7 and V is TRBV18, with 9 bases identical to TRBD1. Germline V gene sequence: CDR1 KGHSH, CDR2 LQKENI. With 6 bases clipped from V and 3 bases from J, the junction kept 6 bases outside the gene matches. There are 14 residues in the CDR3. The complete variable domain, with remaining parts taken from reference TRBV18 and TRBJ2-7, reads NAGVMQNPRHLVRRRGQEARLRCSPMKGHSHVYWYRQLPEEGLKFMVYLQKENIIDESGMPKERFSAEFPKEGPSILRIQQVVRGDSAAYFCASSASGQGYEQYFGPGTRLTVT.

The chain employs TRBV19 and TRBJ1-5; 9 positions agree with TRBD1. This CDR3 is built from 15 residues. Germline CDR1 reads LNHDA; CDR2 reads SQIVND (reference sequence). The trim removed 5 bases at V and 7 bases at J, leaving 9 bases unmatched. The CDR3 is CASSPDRGLRQPQHF. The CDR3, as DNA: TGTGCCAGTAGTCCGGACAGGGGCCTTCGCCAGCCCCAGCATTTT.

This CDR3 reads CAWSATTGTPYQETQYF. In nucleotides, the CDR3 is TGTGCCTGGAGCGCTACCACCGGGACACCCTACCAAGAGACCCAGTACTTC. The chain couples TRBV30 to TRBJ2-5, with a possible D match to TRBD1 (6 bases). The V end lost 3 bases, the J end lost 0 bases, and 20 bases lay between the germline ends. CDR3 length: 17 amino acids. The germline V gene encodes CDR1 GTSNPN and CDR2 SVGIG (reference sequence).

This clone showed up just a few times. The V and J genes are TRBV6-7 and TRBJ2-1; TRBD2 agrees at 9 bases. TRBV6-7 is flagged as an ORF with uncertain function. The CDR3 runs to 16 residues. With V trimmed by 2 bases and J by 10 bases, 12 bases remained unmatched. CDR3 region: CASSYILAGTCGEQFF. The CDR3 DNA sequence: TGTGCCAGCAGTTACATCCTAGCGGGGACCTGCGGGGAGCAGTTCTTC.

The DNA for the CDR3 is TGCGCCAGCAGTCCTTTTCAGGGACAGGGCGGGGAGCTGTTTTTT. Translated, it gives CASSPFQGQGGELFF. This chain links TRBV5-1 with TRBJ2-2; TRBD1 aligns across 9 bases. Germline V gene sequence: CDR1 SGHRS, CDR2 YFSETQ. V dropped 5 bases and J dropped 7; count of bases not matched to a gene: 9. CDR3 length: 15 residues.

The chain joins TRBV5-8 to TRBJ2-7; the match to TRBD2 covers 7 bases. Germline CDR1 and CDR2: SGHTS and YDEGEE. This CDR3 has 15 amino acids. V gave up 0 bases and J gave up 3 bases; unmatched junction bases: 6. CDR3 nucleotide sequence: TGTGCCAGCAGCTTGGCCGGGGGGTACCTCTACGAGCAGTACGTC. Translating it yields CASSLAGGYLYEQYV.

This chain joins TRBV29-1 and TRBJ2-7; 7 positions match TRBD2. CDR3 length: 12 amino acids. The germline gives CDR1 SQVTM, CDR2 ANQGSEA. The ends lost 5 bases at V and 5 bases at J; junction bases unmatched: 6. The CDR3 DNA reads TGCAGCGTTATGCGGGAGCTCGACGAGCAGTACTTC. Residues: CSVMRELDEQYF.

The DNA of the CDR3 is TGTGCCAGCAGTTCTATCGACAGGGGAATTAATCAGCCCCAGCATTTT. It yields the protein CASSSIDRGINQPQHF. The V call is TRBV2, the J call TRBJ1-5, with TRBD1 matching 8 bases. Per germline, CDR1 SNHLY and CDR2 FYNNEI. Germline trimming cut 5 bases from V and 4 bases from J; bases unmatched to any gene: 10. This CDR3 has 16 amino acids.

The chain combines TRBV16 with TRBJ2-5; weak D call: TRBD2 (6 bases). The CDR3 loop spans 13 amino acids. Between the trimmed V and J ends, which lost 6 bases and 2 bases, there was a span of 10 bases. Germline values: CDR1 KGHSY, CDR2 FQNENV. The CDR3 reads CASRRGLQETQYF. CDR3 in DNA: TGTGCCAGCAGACGGGGACTTCAAGAGACCCAGTACTTC. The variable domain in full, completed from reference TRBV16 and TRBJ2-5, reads GEEVAQTPKHLVRGEGQKAKLYCAPIKGHSYVFWYQQVLKNEFKFLISFQNENVFDETGMPKERFSAKCLPNSPCSLEIQATKLEDSAVYFCASRRGLQETQYFGPGTRLLVL.

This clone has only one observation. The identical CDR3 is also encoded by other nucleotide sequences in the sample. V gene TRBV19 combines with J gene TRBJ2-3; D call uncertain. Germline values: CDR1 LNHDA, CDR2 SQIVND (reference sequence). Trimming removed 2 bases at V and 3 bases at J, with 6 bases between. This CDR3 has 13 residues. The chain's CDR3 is CASSILATDTQYF. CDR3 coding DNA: TGTGCCAGTAGTATATTAGCAACAGATACGCAGTATTTT.

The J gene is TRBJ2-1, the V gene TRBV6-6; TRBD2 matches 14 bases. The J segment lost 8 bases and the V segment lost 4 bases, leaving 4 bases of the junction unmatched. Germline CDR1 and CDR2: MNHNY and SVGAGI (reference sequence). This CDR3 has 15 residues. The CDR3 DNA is TGTGCCAGCAGTTCGACGACTAGCGGGAGGGATGAGCAGTTCTTC. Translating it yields CASSSTTSGRDEQFF.

The CDR3 nucleotides are TGTGCCAGCAGCGCCCCCGGGACTAGTGATAATGAGCAGTTCTTC. Protein product: CASSAPGTSDNEQFF. The rearrangement uses TRBV7-4 and TRBJ2-1; 8 nucleotides agree with TRBD2. The CDR3 length is 15 residues. The germline V gene encodes CDR1 SGHVT and CDR2 SQSDAQ. V trimming: 5 bases; J trimming: 7 bases; junction bases outside the gene matches: 10.

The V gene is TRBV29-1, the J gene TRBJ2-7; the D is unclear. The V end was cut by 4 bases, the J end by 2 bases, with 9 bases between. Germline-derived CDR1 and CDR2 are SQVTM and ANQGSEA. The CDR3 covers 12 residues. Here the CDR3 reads CSVVASPYEQYF. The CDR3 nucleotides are TGCAGCGTTGTGGCCAGTCCCTACGAGCAGTACTTC.

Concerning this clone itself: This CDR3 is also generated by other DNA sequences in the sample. This CDR3 reads CSVEVTGSGNTIYF. Here the CDR3 DNA reads TGCAGCGTTGAAGTAACAGGGTCTGGAAACACCATATATTTT. The gene calls are TRBV29-1 and TRBJ1-3; perhaps TRBD1 as D (6 bases). This CDR3 spans 14 amino acids. Germline V gives CDR1 SQVTM, CDR2 ANQGSEA. V lost 1 base, J lost 1 base, and 8 bases lay in between.

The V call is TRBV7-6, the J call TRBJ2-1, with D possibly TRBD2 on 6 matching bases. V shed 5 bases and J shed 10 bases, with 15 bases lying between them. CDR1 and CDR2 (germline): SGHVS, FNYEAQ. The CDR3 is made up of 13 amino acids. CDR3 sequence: CASSPGTSTEQFF. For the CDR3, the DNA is TGTGCCAGCAGCCCCGGGACTTCTACCGAGCAGTTCTTC.

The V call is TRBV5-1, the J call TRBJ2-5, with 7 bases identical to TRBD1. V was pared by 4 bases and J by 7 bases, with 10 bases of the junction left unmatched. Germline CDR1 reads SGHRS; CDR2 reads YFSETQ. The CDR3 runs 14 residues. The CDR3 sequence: CASSPPGTVATQYF. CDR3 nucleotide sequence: TGCGCCAGCAGCCCCCCCGGGACAGTAGCGACCCAGTACTTC.

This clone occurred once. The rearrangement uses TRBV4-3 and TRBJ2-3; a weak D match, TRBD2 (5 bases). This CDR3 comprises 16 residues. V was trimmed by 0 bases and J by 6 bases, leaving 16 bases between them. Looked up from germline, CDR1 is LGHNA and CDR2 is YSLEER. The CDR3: CASSQEASLQADTQYF. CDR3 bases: TGCGCCAGCAGCCAAGAGGCTAGCCTTCAGGCGGATACGCAGTATTTT.

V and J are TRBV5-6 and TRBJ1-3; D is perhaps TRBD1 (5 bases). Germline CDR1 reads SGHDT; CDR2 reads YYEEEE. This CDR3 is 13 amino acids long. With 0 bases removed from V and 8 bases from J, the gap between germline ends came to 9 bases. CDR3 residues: CASSLAGKDTIYF. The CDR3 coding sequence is TGTGCCAGCAGCTTGGCAGGGAAAGACACCATATATTTT.

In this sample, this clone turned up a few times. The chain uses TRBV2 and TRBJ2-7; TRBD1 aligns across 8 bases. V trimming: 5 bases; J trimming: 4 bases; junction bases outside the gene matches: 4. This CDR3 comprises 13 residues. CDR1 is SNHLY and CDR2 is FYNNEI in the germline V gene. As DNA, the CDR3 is TGTGCCAGCAGTTGGACAGGGAAATACGAGCAGTACTTC. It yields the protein CASSWTGKYEQYF.

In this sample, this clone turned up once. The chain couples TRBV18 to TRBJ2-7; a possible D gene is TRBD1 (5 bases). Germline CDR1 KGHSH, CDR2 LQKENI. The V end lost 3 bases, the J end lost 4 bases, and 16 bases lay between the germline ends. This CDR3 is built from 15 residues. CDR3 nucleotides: TGTGCCAGCTCACCCGCGGACACCCGGTTGTACGAGCAGTACTTC. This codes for CASSPADTRLYEQYF.

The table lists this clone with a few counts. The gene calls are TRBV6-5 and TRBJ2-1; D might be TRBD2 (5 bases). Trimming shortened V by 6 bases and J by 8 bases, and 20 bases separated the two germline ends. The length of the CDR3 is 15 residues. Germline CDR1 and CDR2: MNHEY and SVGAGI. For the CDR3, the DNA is TGTGCCAGCAGCCGACCCTACTCGACGGAGGATGAGCAGTTCTTC. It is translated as CASSRPYSTEDEQFF.

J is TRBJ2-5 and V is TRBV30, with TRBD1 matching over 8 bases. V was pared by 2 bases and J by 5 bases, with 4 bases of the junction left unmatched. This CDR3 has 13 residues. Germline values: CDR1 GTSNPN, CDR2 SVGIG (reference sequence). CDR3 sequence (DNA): TGTGCCTGGAGTCAGGGGGCACGGGAGACCCAGTACTTC. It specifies CAWSQGARETQYF.